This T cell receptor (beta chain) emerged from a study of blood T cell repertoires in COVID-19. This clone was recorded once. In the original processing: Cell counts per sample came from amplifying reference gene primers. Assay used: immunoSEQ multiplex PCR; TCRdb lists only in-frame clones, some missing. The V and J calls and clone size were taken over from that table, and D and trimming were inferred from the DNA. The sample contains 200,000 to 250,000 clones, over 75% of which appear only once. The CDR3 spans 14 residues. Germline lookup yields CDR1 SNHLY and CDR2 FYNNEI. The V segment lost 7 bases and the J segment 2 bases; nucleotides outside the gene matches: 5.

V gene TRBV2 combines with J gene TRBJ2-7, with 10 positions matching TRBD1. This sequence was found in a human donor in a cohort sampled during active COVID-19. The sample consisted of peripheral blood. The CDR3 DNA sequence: TGTGCCAGCAATCGGGACAGGGGACCCTACGAGCAGTACTTC. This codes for CASNRDRGPYEQYF. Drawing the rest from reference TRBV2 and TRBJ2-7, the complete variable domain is EPEVTQTPSHQVTQMGQEVILRCVPISNHLYFYWYRQILGQKVEFLVSFYNNEISEKSEIFDDQFSVERPDGSNFTLKIRSTKLEDSAMYFCASNRDRGPYEQYFGPGTRLTVT.